The 3 T cell receptor beta chains below were found in one sample sequenced in a study of blood T cell repertoires in COVID-19. TCRdb's copy holds only in-frame clones and misses some; the assay was immunoSEQ multiplex PCR. The sample includes 150,000 to 200,000 clones, about 81% of them seen just once. Specimen: peripheral blood. These TCRs come from a woman aged 55-70 years with COVID-19, enrolled during active disease.

The chain uses TRBV5-6 and TRBJ2-2; no firm D call. The V end was cut by 1 base, the J end by 0 bases, with 7 bases between. Looked up from germline, CDR1 is SGHDT and CDR2 is YYEEEE. This CDR3 region has 15 residues. CDR3 residues: CASSLPRANTGELFF. Written as DNA, the CDR3 is TGTGCCAGCAGCTTGCCTAGAGCGAACACCGGGGAGCTGTTTTTT.

This chain uses TRBV6-6 with TRBJ2-7; TRBD1 agrees at 10 bases. Per the germline V gene, CDR1 is MNHNY and CDR2 is SVGAGI (reference sequence). CDR3 length: 14 residues. V gave up 6 bases and J gave up 5 bases; unmatched junction bases: 7. The CDR3 spells CASRPRDRGNEQYV. DNA of the CDR3: TGTGCCAGCAGGCCCCGGGACAGGGGAAACGAGCAGTACGTC.

This clone has only a few counts. The chain carries TRBV28 and TRBJ1-1, with 9 bases that match TRBD1. The V gene's germline CDR1 is MDHEN and CDR2 SYDVKM. The ends lost 4 bases at V and 12 bases at J; junction bases unmatched: 6. CDR3 length: 12 amino acids. The CDR3 coding sequence is TGTGCCAGCAGTTCGGGACAGGGTTGGACTTTCTTT. Translated, it gives CASSSGQGWTFF.